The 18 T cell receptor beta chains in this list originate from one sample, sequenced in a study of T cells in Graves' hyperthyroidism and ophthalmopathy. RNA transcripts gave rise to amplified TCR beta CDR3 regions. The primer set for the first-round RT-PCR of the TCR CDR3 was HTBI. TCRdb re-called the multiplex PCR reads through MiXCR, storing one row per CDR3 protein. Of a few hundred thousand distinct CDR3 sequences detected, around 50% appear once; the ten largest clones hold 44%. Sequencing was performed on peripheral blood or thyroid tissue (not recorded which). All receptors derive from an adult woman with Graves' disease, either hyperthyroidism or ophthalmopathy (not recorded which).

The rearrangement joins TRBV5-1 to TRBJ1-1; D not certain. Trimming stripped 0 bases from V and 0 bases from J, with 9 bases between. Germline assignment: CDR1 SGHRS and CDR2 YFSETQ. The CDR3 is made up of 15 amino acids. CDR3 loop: CASSLDVRMNTEAFF. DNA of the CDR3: TGCGCCAGCAGCTTGGACGTCAGGATGAACACTGAAGCTTTCTTT.

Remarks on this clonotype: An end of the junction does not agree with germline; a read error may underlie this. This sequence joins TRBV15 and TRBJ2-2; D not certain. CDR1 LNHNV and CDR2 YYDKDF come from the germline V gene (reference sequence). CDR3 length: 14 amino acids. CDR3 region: CASSRDGNTGELFF. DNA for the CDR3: TGTGCCAGCAGCCGCGATGGTAACACCGGGGAGCTGTTTTTT.

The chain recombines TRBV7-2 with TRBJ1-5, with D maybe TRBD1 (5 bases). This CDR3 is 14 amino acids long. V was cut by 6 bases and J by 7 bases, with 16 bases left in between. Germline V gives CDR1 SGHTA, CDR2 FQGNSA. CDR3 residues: CASRGTQVGQPQHF. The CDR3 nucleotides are TGTGCCAGCAGGGGGACGCAGGTTGGACAGCCCCAGCATTTT.

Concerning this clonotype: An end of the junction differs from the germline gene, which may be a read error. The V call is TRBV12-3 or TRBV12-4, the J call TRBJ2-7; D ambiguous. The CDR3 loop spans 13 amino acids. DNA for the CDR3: TGTGCCAGCAGCCAAACAGAGCCTTACGCGCAGTACTTC. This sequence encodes CASSQTEPYAQYF.

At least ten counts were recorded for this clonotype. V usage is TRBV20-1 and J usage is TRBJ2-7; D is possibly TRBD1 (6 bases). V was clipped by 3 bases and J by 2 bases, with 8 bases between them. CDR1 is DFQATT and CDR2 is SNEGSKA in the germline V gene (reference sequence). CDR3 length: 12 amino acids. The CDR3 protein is CSARGAAYEQYF. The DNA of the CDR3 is TGCAGTGCTAGGGGGGCTGCCTACGAGCAGTACTTC.

The CDR3 loop reads CASSSDGGRETQYF. In nucleotides, the CDR3 is TGTGCCAGCAGCTCTGACGGGGGGCGAGAGACCCAGTACTTC. The chain couples TRBV7-9 to TRBJ2-5, with a tentative D call TRBD2 (7 bases). This CDR3 region has 14 residues. CDR1 SEHNR and CDR2 FQNEAQ come from the germline V gene (reference sequence). Trimming left V 4 bases short and J 4 bases short, with 13 bases between.

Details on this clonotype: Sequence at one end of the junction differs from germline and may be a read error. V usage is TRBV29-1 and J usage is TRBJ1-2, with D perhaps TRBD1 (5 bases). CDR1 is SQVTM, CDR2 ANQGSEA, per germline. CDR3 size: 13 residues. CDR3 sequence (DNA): TGCAGCGTCACCCGGGGCAGGACCCTTGGCTACACTTTC. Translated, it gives CSVTRGRTLGYTF.

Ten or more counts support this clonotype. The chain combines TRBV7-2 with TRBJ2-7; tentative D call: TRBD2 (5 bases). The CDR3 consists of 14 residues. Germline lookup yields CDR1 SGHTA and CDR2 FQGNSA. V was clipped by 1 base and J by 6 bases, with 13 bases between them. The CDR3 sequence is CASSLVLGGGEQYF. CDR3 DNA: TGTGCCAGCAGCTTAGTTTTAGGAGGAGGCGAGCAGTACTTC.

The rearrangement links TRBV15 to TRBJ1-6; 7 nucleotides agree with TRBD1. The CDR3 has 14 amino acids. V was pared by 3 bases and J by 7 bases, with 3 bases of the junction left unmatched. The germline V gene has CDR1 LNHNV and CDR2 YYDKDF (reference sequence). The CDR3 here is CATSRLRGNSPLHF. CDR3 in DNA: TGTGCCACCAGCAGGCTCAGGGGGAATTCACCCCTCCACTTT.

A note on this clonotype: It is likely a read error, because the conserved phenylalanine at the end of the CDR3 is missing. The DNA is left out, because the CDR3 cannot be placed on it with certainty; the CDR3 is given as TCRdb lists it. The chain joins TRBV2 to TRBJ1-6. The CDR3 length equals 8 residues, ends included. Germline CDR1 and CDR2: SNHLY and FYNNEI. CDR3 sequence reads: CASSETPQ.

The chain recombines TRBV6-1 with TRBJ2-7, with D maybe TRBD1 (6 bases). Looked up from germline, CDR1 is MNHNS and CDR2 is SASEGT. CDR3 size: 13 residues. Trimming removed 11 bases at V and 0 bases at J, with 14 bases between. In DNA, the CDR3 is TGTGCCCGGACAGCCGACGGCTCCTACGAGCAGTACTTC. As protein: CARTADGSYEQYF.

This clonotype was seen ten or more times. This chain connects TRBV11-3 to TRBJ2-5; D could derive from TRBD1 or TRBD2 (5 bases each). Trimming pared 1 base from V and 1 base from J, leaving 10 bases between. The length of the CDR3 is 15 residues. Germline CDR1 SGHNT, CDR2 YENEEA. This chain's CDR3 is CASSLGGTVQETQYF. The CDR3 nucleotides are TGTGCCAGCAGCTTAGGGGGGACGGTCCAAGAGACCCAGTACTTC.

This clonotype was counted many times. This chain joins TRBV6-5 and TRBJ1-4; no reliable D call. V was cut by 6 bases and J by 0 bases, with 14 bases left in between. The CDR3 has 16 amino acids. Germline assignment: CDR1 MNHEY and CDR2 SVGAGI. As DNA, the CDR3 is TGTGCCAGCAGCTCTACGTGGGTTACAACTAATGAAAAACTGTTTTTT. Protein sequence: CASSSTWVTTNEKLFF.

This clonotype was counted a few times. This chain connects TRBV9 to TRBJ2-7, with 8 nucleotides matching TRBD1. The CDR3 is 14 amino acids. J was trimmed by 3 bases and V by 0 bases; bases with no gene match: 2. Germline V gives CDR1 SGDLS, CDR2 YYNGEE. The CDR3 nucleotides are TGTGCCAGCAGCGTAGGCGACAGGGGCTACGAGCAGTACTTC. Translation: CASSVGDRGYEQYF.

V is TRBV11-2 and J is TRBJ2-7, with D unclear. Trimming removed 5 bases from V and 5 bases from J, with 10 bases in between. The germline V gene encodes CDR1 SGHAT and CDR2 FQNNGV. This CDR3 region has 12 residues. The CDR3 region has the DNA TGTGCCAGCAGCCGCCCCCGCCACGAGCAGTACTTC. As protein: CASSRPRHEQYF. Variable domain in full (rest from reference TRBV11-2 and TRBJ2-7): EAGVAQSPRYKIIEKRQSVAFWCNPISGHATLYWYQQILGQGPKLLIQFQNNGVVDDSQLPKDRFSAERLKGVDSTLKIQPAKLEDSAVYLCASSRPRHEQYFGPGTRLTVT.

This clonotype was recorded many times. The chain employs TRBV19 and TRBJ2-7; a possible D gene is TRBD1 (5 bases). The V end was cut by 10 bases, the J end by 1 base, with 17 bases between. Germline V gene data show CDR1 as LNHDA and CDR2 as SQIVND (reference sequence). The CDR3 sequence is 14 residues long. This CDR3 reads CATSDNPGSYEQYF. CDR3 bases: TGTGCCACCTCGGACAACCCCGGGTCCTACGAGCAGTACTTC.

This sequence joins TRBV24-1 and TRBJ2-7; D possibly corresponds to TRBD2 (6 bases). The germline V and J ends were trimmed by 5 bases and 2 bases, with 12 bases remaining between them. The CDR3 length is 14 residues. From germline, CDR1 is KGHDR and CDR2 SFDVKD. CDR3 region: CATSAAGLTYEQYF. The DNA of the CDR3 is TGTGCCACCAGTGCGGCGGGACTTACCTACGAGCAGTACTTC.

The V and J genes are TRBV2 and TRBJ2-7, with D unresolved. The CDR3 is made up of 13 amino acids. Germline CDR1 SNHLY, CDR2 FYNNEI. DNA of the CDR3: TGTGCTAGAGTTTTAGGGCGTAACTACGAGCAGTACTTC. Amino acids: CARVLGRNYEQYF.